The next 16 T cell receptor beta chains were all read from a single sample in a study of T cells in Graves' hyperthyroidism and ophthalmopathy. RNA transcripts provided the source from which TCR beta CDR3 regions were amplified. An initial round of RT-PCR targeting the TCR CDR3 relied on the HTBI primer set. TCRdb fed the multiplex PCR reads into MiXCR, producing one record per CDR3 protein. The sample lists around 480,000 distinct CDR3 sequences, roughly 14% occurring once. What was sequenced was blood. The origin of the receptors is a woman under 30 with Graves' hyperthyroidism.

The chain is built from TRBV29-1 and TRBJ1-1; TRBD1 might be the D (6 bases). Trimming shortened V by 7 bases and J by 0 bases, and 12 bases separated the two germline ends. CDR3 length equals 13 residues. Germline values: CDR1 SQVTM, CDR2 ANQGSEA. CDR3: CSAWTDMNTEAFF. DNA for the CDR3: TGCAGCGCATGGACAGACATGAACACTGAAGCTTTCTTT.

This clonotype came up a few times. The CDR3 here is CASSFGAYGYTF. CDR3 bases: TGTGCCAGCAGTTTTGGAGCTTATGGCTACACCTTC. The V call is TRBV12-3 or TRBV12-4, the J call TRBJ1-2, with D uncertain. Trimming left V 3 bases short and J 5 bases short, with 7 bases between. This CDR3 is built from 12 residues.

This chain uses TRBV3-1 with TRBJ2-3, with TRBD1 matching over 7 bases. The junction had 9 bases not matched to a gene; V was cut back by 4 bases and J by 2 bases. The CDR3 length is 16 residues. CDR1 is LGHDT, CDR2 YNNKEL, per germline (reference sequence). The CDR3 is CASSLAGQANTDTQYF. DNA of the CDR3: TGTGCCAGCAGCCTAGCCGGACAGGCGAACACAGATACGCAGTATTTT.

This clonotype has at least ten counts. The genes are TRBV19 and TRBJ1-1; the D gene is possibly TRBD1 (5 bases). Germline CDR1 reads LNHDA; CDR2 reads SQIVND (reference sequence). This CDR3 region has 14 residues. Trimming pared 2 bases from V and 2 bases from J, leaving 9 bases between. The CDR3 reads CASSITGVNTEAFF. DNA of the CDR3: TGTGCCAGTAGTATAACAGGTGTTAACACTGAAGCTTTCTTT.

This clonotype was seen ten or more times. V gene TRBV7-9 combines with J gene TRBJ1-6, with a tentative D call TRBD1 (6 bases). CDR3 length: 15 amino acids. Germline lookup yields CDR1 SEHNR and CDR2 FQNEAQ (reference sequence). V dropped 1 base and J dropped 8 bases, with 12 bases sitting between them. Here the CDR3 DNA reads TGTGCCAGCAGCTTAGGCGACAGGTTGGATTCACCCCTCCACTTT. Its translation: CASSLGDRLDSPLHF.

This clonotype was recorded at least ten times. V usage is TRBV2 and J usage is TRBJ1-1; possibly TRBD1 for D (6 bases). The length of the CDR3 is 14 residues. V dropped 4 bases and J dropped 6 bases, with 15 bases sitting between them. Per the germline V gene, CDR1 is SNHLY and CDR2 is FYNNEI. The CDR3 reads CASSGNSGAAEAFF. The CDR3 coding sequence is TGTGCCAGCAGTGGAAATTCGGGGGCCGCTGAAGCTTTCTTT.

This clonotype was recorded many times. This sequence joins TRBV30 and TRBJ2-5; TRBD1 matches 7 bases. The V gene end was trimmed by 2 bases and the J gene end by 5 bases; junction bases not matched to a gene: 8. From germline, CDR1 is GTSNPN and CDR2 SVGIG (reference sequence). The CDR3 has 14 residues. As DNA, the CDR3 is TGTGCCTGGAGTCACAGGGGACCCCAGGAGACCCAGTACTTC. Its protein product is CAWSHRGPQETQYF.

This chain joins TRBV19 and TRBJ1-5, with unresolved D. CDR1 LNHDA and CDR2 SQIVND come from the germline V gene (reference sequence). There are 17 residues in the CDR3. Trimming removed 4 bases from V and 0 bases from J, with 16 bases in between. DNA for the CDR3: TGTGCCAGTAGTAAGTCTGCGTGGATGAATAGCAATCAGCCCCAGCATTTT. Translating gives CASSKSAWMNSNQPQHF.

The rearrangement uses TRBV3-1 and TRBJ2-2; 14 bases match TRBD2. This CDR3 region has 17 residues. With V trimmed by 4 bases and J by 5 bases, 6 bases remained unmatched. The germline V gene encodes CDR1 LGHDT and CDR2 YNNKEL (reference sequence). CDR3 amino acids: CASSRGTSGGRTGELFF. DNA of the CDR3: TGTGCCAGCAGCCGGGGGACTAGCGGGGGAAGGACCGGGGAGCTGTTTTTT.

There are many counts of this clonotype. The chain carries TRBV27 and TRBJ1-6; the D gene is possibly TRBD1 (5 bases). Trimming pared 4 bases from V and 10 bases from J, leaving 11 bases between. The CDR3 sequence is 13 residues long. The V gene's germline CDR1 is MNHEY and CDR2 SMNVEV (reference sequence). CDR3 DNA: TGTGCCAGCAGTTGGGGGTCGAGGTCACCCCTCCACTTT. Its protein is CASSWGSRSPLHF.

This clonotype was recorded many times. The chain links TRBV2 to TRBJ2-1, with 12 positions matching TRBD1. Germline values: CDR1 SNHLY, CDR2 FYNNEI. This CDR3 is 14 amino acids long. V shed 7 bases, J shed 10 bases, and the junction held 8 bases outside the gene matches. CDR3 sequence: CASKTGQGAREQFF. In DNA form, the CDR3 reads TGTGCCAGCAAAACGGGACAGGGGGCACGGGAGCAGTTCTTC.

Remarks on this clonotype: One end of the junction fails to match germline, which may point to a read error. The chain combines TRBV19 with TRBJ2-5; D may be TRBD2 (6 bases). This CDR3 spans 15 amino acids. The germline CDR1 and CDR2 sequences are LNHDA and SQIVND (reference sequence). CDR3 loop: CASSSRDFLQETLYF. The DNA for the CDR3 is TGTGCCAGTAGTTCCCGGGACTTCCTCCAAGAGACCCTGTACTTC.

The chain is built from TRBV6-8 and TRBJ2-7; D possibly corresponds to TRBD2 (6 bases). V lost 4 bases and J 2 bases, leaving 18 bases between the germline ends. Germline CDR1 and CDR2: MNHGY and SAAAGT. CDR3 size: 16 residues. The CDR3 region is CASSWGKGAGTYEQYF. The DNA of the CDR3 is TGTGCCAGCAGTTGGGGGAAGGGCGCGGGGACCTACGAGCAGTACTTC.

The sample holds a few counts of this clonotype. The CDR3 nucleotides read TGTGCCAGCAGCCCGCCGACTAGCGGGAGCCCCGAATTCTACAATGAGCAGTTCTTC. It yields the protein CASSPPTSGSPEFYNEQFF. The chain combines TRBV7-9 with TRBJ2-1; TRBD2 matches at 12 bases. The CDR3 totals 19 residues. V was pared by 5 bases and J by 3 bases, with 14 bases of the junction left unmatched. The germline gives CDR1 SEHNR, CDR2 FQNEAQ (reference sequence).

As to this clonotype: Its ends do not fully match the called genes, so a read error is possible. The chain joins TRBV7-6 to TRBJ2-2; 9 bases agree with TRBD1. Germline V lookup: CDR1 SGHVS, CDR2 FNYEAQ. The CDR3 has 16 residues. The CDR3 loop reads CASSPNRDRDTGGLFF. CDR3 coding DNA: TGTGCCAGCAGCCCCAACCGGGACAGGGACACCGGGGGGCTGTTTTTT.

This clonotype has a count of ten or more. V usage is TRBV5-1 and J usage is TRBJ1-1, with a weak D call TRBD1 (5 bases). This CDR3 region has 12 residues. Germline CDR1 SGHRS, CDR2 YFSETQ. Trimming took off 0 bases at V and 9 bases at J, with 9 bases between the two ends. DNA for the CDR3: TGCGCCAGCAGCTTGGGCAGGGCCCAAGCTTTCTTT. It yields the protein CASSLGRAQAFF.